This T cell receptor (beta chain) stems from a study of T-cell reconstitution after alpha-beta-depleted transplantation in children. This clonotype has more than one count but fewer than ten. This CDR3 is 15 amino acids long. The germline CDR1 and CDR2 sequences are KGHSH and LQKENI. V shed 3 bases and J shed 3 bases, with 14 bases lying between them. Researchers prepared the TCRbeta library using unique molecular identifiers, the study reports. In TCRdb, the PCR reads were re-called with MiXCR into one record per CDR3 protein. Counted here are about 460,000 distinct CDR3 sequences, more than 9% occurring once; the ten biggest clones make up just over 2%.

The sequence came from a child younger than 10 with inherited bone marrow failure, due to receive a stem cell transplant. The specimen comprised PBMCs, sampled before TCRalphabeta/CD19-depleted stem cell transplant. The chain uses TRBV18 and TRBJ2-5; D may correspond to TRBD1 or TRBD2 (5 bases each). DNA of the CDR3: TGTGCCAGCTCACCGAGCCCTAGGGGAGAAGAGACCCAGTACTTC. Its protein is CASSPSPRGEETQYF.